Presented here are 23 T cell receptor beta chains from one specimen sequenced in a study of neurological immune-mediated disorders. TCRdb itself ran the 5' RACE reads through MiXCR, one entry per CDR3 protein. Of roughly 76,000 distinct CDR3 sequences listed, 3% to 4% were seen once; the top ten hold around 5.2%. The material sequenced was PBMCs. The receptors derive from a woman in her forties or fifties with multiple sclerosis.

The table lists this clonotype with many counts. This sequence joins TRBV5-5 and TRBJ2-7; 8 bases fit TRBD1. This CDR3 is built from 16 residues. J was trimmed by 1 base and V by 0 bases; bases with no gene match: 6. Germline V gives CDR1 SGHKS, CDR2 YYEKEE (reference sequence). The CDR3 region is CASSLAARGPSYEQYF. The CDR3 region has the DNA TGTGCCAGCAGCTTGGCCGCCAGGGGGCCTTCCTACGAGCAGTACTTC. Using reference TRBV5-5 and TRBJ2-7 for the parts outside the CDR3, the full variable domain is DAGVTQSPTHLIKTRGQQVTLRCSPISGHKSVSWYQQVLGQGPQFIFQYYEKEERGRGNFPDRFSARQFPNYSSELNVNALLLGDSALYLCASSLAARGPSYEQYFGPGTRLTVT.

There are many counts of this clonotype. The chain couples TRBV3-1 to TRBJ2-7, with TRBD2 identical over 12 bases. The J segment lost 5 bases and the V segment lost 0 bases, leaving 5 bases of the junction unmatched. Germline CDR1 and CDR2: LGHDT and YNNKEL (reference sequence). This CDR3 has 16 residues. CDR3 nucleotides: TGTGCCAGCAGCCAAGATCGACTAGCGGGAGTGAACGAGCAGTACTTC. Residues: CASSQDRLAGVNEQYF.

This clonotype came up many times. The chain carries TRBV7-2 and TRBJ1-6, with TRBD1 identical over 8 bases. Unmatched junction bases numbered 14, after V lost 6 bases and J lost 7 bases. The CDR3 covers 17 residues. CDR1 SGHTA and CDR2 FQGNSA come from the germline V gene. The CDR3 loop is CASSYLGQGAWNSPLHF. In DNA, the CDR3 is TGTGCCAGCAGTTACCTGGGGCAGGGGGCATGGAATTCACCCCTCCACTTT.

In this sample, this clonotype turned up many times. The rearrangement joins TRBV7-9 to TRBJ2-7, with 8 nucleotides matching TRBD2. From germline, CDR1 is SEHNR and CDR2 FQNEAQ (reference sequence). The CDR3 has 17 residues. Trimming at V came to 0 bases and at J to 7 bases, leaving 14 bases not matched to a gene. CDR3 loop: CASSLALIPGLGAEQYF. The CDR3 DNA sequence: TGTGCCAGCAGCTTAGCTCTAATACCGGGACTAGGTGCGGAGCAGTACTTC.

This clonotype was seen at least ten times. CDR3 nucleotides: TGTGCCACCTTGACTTCGACGAGCACAGATACGCAGTATTTT. Translation: CATLTSTSTDTQYF. J is TRBJ2-3 and V is TRBV10-3, with D hard to call. From germline, CDR1 is ENHRY and CDR2 SYGVKD. CDR3 length: 14 residues. Trimming removed 10 bases at V and 0 bases at J, with 14 bases between.

In this sample, this clonotype turned up many times. This chain connects TRBV5-1 to TRBJ2-3; TRBD2 is a possible D gene (6 bases). The CDR3 is 13 residues long. CDR1 SGHRS and CDR2 YFSETQ come from the germline V gene. V shed 3 bases and J shed 4 bases, with 9 bases lying between them. The CDR3 nucleotides are TGCGCCAGCAGCTGGAGGGGCGCAGATACGCAGTATTTT. Its protein is CASSWRGADTQYF.

This clonotype was seen many times. The rearrangement links TRBV7-9 to TRBJ2-2; D is undetermined. CDR3 length: 15 amino acids. V lost 5 bases and J lost 0, with 10 bases in between. Germline CDR1 SEHNR, CDR2 FQNEAQ (reference sequence). The CDR3 loop is CASSPVSANTGELFF. In DNA form, the CDR3 reads TGTGCCAGCAGCCCCGTCTCAGCGAACACCGGGGAGCTGTTTTTT.

This clonotype occurred many times. This rearrangement joins TRBV5-1 to TRBJ1-1; D gene ambiguous. The germline V and J ends were trimmed by 1 base and 0 bases, with 10 bases remaining between them. CDR3 length: 15 residues. CDR1 is SGHRS and CDR2 is YFSETQ in the germline V gene. The CDR3 here is CASSLSPIMNTEAFF. CDR3 sequence (DNA): TGCGCCAGCAGCTTGTCCCCGATCATGAACACTGAAGCTTTCTTT. The entire variable domain, with the rest obtained from reference TRBV5-1 and TRBJ1-1, is as follows: KAGVTQTPRYLIKTRGQQVTLSCSPISGHRSVSWYQQTPGQGLQFLFEYFSETQRNKGNFPGRFSGRQFSNSRSEMNVSTLELGDSALYLCASSLSPIMNTEAFFGQGTRLTVV.

Many counts were recorded for this clonotype. This sequence joins TRBV6-5 and TRBJ1-1, with D possibly matching TRBD1 (6 bases). The length of the CDR3 is 15 residues. Germline CDR1 and CDR2: MNHEY and SVGAGI. The V gene lost 0 bases and the J gene lost 4 bases, with 12 bases spanning the gap. The CDR3: CASSYSNAGVTEAFF. CDR3 nucleotide sequence: TGTGCCAGCAGTTACTCGAATGCAGGGGTCACTGAAGCTTTCTTT.

This clonotype was observed at least ten times. V usage is TRBV6-5 and J usage is TRBJ2-2, with 10 bases fitting TRBD2. Germline V gene sequence: CDR1 MNHEY, CDR2 SVGAGI. With 7 bases clipped from V and 4 bases from J, the junction kept 9 bases outside the gene matches. This CDR3 contains 16 residues. CDR3 residues: CASTPLAGVGTGELFF. The CDR3 bases are TGTGCCAGCACCCCCCTAGCGGGAGTGGGCACCGGGGAGCTGTTTTTT.

This clonotype was counted ten times or more. This chain connects TRBV20-1 to TRBJ2-3, with 11 bases identical to TRBD2. Per germline, CDR1 DFQATT and CDR2 SNEGSKA (reference sequence). The V and J ends lost 5 bases and 6 bases, in that order; junction bases with no gene match: 7. The CDR3 is made up of 14 amino acids. Here the CDR3 DNA reads TGCAGTGCTCGACTAGCGGGGAGGTTGGATACGCAGTATTTT. Its protein product is CSARLAGRLDTQYF.

This clonotype showed up many times. The V and J genes are TRBV5-1 and TRBJ1-2; 7 nucleotides agree with TRBD1. The ends lost 4 bases at V and 7 bases at J; junction bases unmatched: 7. The CDR3 is made up of 13 amino acids. CDR1 SGHRS and CDR2 YFSETQ come from the germline V gene. CDR3 amino acids: CASSLERQGGYTF. DNA for the CDR3: TGCGCCAGCAGCCTGGAGAGACAGGGTGGCTACACCTTC. Together with reference TRBV5-1 and TRBJ1-2, the CDR3 gives the full variable domain: KAGVTQTPRYLIKTRGQQVTLSCSPISGHRSVSWYQQTPGQGLQFLFEYFSETQRNKGNFPGRFSGRQFSNSRSEMNVSTLELGDSALYLCASSLERQGGYTFGSGTRLTVV.

This clonotype was picked up a small number of times. This sequence joins TRBV28 and TRBJ2-1; the match to TRBD2 covers 12 bases. Germline values: CDR1 MDHEN, CDR2 SYDVKM. Trimming removed 6 bases from V and 8 bases from J; junction bases left unmatched: 5. The CDR3 totals 14 residues. DNA of the CDR3: TGTGCCAGCAGCCGGACTAGCGGGGTATATGAGCAGTTCTTC. This gives the protein CASSRTSGVYEQFF.

This clonotype was seen repeatedly, ten times or more. This chain connects TRBV5-5 to TRBJ2-3, with 7 nucleotides matching TRBD2. The CDR3 is 14 residues long. Germline lookup yields CDR1 SGHKS and CDR2 YYEKEE (reference sequence). V trimming: 3 bases; J trimming: 2 bases; junction bases outside the gene matches: 3. For the CDR3, the DNA is TGTGCCAGCAGCTGGGAGGGCTTCACAGATACGCAGTATTTT. This codes for CASSWEGFTDTQYF.

This clonotype was seen at least ten times. CDR3 sequence reads: CASSPVSGADTEAFF. In DNA form, the CDR3 reads TGTGCCAGCTCACCAGTGTCAGGGGCTGACACTGAAGCTTTCTTT. This rearrangement joins TRBV18 to TRBJ1-1; D might be TRBD1 (6 bases). Trimming pared 2 bases from V and 3 bases from J, leaving 13 bases between. The CDR3 consists of 15 residues. The germline CDR1 and CDR2 sequences are KGHSH and LQKENI.

This clonotype was detected many times. This clone may be a read error of a much larger clone one base away. The chain couples TRBV7-8 to TRBJ2-5, with D unresolved. V lost 5 bases to trimming and J lost 5 bases, with 12 bases between them. This CDR3 is 13 amino acids long. CDR1 and CDR2 (germline): SGHVS, FQNEAQ. The CDR3 sequence is CASSRKGAETQYF. CDR3 in DNA: TGTGCCAGCAGCCGAAAGGGCGCCGAGACCCAGTACTTC.

This clonotype has a count of ten or more. The chain employs TRBV5-5 and TRBJ2-2; 11 bases agree with TRBD1. Trimming took 5 bases from V and 5 from J; bases not matched to a gene: 11. The length of the CDR3 is 17 residues. From germline, CDR1 is SGHKS and CDR2 YYEKEE (reference sequence). The CDR3 spells CASRDRLGQGVTGELFF. CDR3 sequence (DNA): TGTGCCAGCAGAGACCGGTTGGGACAGGGGGTTACCGGGGAGCTGTTTTTT.

Many counts were recorded for this clonotype. The chain couples TRBV7-9 to TRBJ2-1; 7 nucleotides agree with TRBD1. Germline CDR1 and CDR2: SEHNR and FQNEAQ (reference sequence). The V and J ends lost 4 bases and 8 bases, in that order; junction bases with no gene match: 8. The CDR3 spans 14 residues. The DNA for the CDR3 is TGTGCCAGCAGCTCCCACAGGGGACGGGATGAGCAGTTCTTC. Protein sequence: CASSSHRGRDEQFF. Based on the CDR3 plus reference TRBV7-9 and TRBJ2-1, the full variable domain is DTGVSQNPRHKITKRGQNVTFRCDPISEHNRLYWYRQTLGQGPEFLTYFQNEAQLEKSRLLSDRFSAERPKGSFSTLEIQRTEQGDSAMYLCASSSHRGRDEQFFGPGTRLTVL.

This clonotype was detected many times. The V and J genes are TRBV7-2 and TRBJ1-1, with TRBD1 identical over 11 bases. Germline V gives CDR1 SGHTA, CDR2 FQGNSA. The junction had 12 bases not matched to a gene; V was cut back by 5 bases and J by 1 base. This CDR3 region has 18 residues. CDR3 region: CASSESWTGGIRNTEAFF. The CDR3 nucleotides are TGTGCCAGCAGCGAGAGCTGGACAGGGGGCATTAGGAACACTGAAGCTTTCTTT.

This clonotype was seen many times. The rearrangement joins TRBV20-1 to TRBJ2-7; D gene ambiguous. Germline V lookup: CDR1 DFQATT, CDR2 SNEGSKA (reference sequence). V shed 5 bases and J shed 3 bases, with 5 bases lying between them. The CDR3 is made up of 10 amino acids. The CDR3 reads CSAGDYEQYV. DNA of the CDR3: TGCAGTGCTGGGGACTACGAGCAGTACGTC.

This clonotype came up many times. This chain links TRBV7-9 with TRBJ1-5; D is unclear. The CDR3 totals 15 residues. Germline loops: CDR1 SEHNR, CDR2 FQNEAQ (reference sequence). The V end was cut by 3 bases, the J end by 3 bases, with 12 bases between. The CDR3 sequence: CASSFGSGVNQPQHF. DNA for the CDR3: TGTGCCAGCAGCTTCGGATCTGGGGTCAATCAGCCCCAGCATTTT. Complete variable domain (other parts from reference TRBV7-9 and TRBJ1-5): DTGVSQNPRHKITKRGQNVTFRCDPISEHNRLYWYRQTLGQGPEFLTYFQNEAQLEKSRLLSDRFSAERPKGSFSTLEIQRTEQGDSAMYLCASSFGSGVNQPQHFGDGTRLSIL.

This clonotype was counted at least ten times. The V call is TRBV20-1, the J call TRBJ1-2; D remains ambiguous. The germline CDR1 and CDR2 sequences are DFQATT and SNEGSKA (reference sequence). The CDR3 consists of 13 residues. Between the trimmed V and J ends, which lost 6 bases and 0 bases, there was a span of 11 bases. The CDR3 protein is CSALRTPNYGYTF. The DNA for the CDR3 is TGCAGTGCGCTGCGGACCCCTAACTATGGCTACACCTTC.

This clonotype was detected many times. The chain links TRBV4-2 to TRBJ2-6; the D is unclear. The CDR3 length is 16 residues. Germline V gene lookup returns CDR1 LGHNA and CDR2 YNFKEQ. The ends were cut back, 4 bases at V and 4 bases at J, with 14 bases in the middle. CDR3 bases: TGTGCCAGCAGCCCGACGGGTGGGTCCGGGGCCAACGTCCTGACTTTC. This encodes CASSPTGGSGANVLTF.